A selection of T cell receptor beta chains follows, all from one sample in a study of T cell responses to AZD1222 COVID-19 vaccine. TCRdb's table, derived via immunoSEQ multiplex PCR, lists solely in-frame clones and lacks some. The sample yields about 140,000 clones, roughly 92% seen once. This specimen consisted of peripheral blood, obtained on day 0 of AZD1222 vaccination. The receptors were sampled from an adult in good health. Both conserved end residues are part of each CDR3. The D gene is left open where the match is weak. Clone sizes are given selectively: once, few, many, or a class where the clone is expanded.

clone_size: few
v_call: TRBV10-1
d_call: -
j_call: TRBJ1-1
cdr3_aa: CASSGGETFRNTEAFF
cdr3_nt: TGCGCCAGCAGTGGAGGGGAGACATTCCGCAACACTGAAGCTTTCTTT

clone_size: -
v_call: TRBV12-5
d_call: TRBD1
j_call: TRBJ2-3
cdr3_aa: CASGPGQGRADTQYF
cdr3_nt: TGTGCTAGTGGTCCAGGACAGGGGAGGGCAGATACGCAGTATTTT

clone_size: -
v_call: TRBV4-2
d_call: TRBD2
j_call: TRBJ2-3
cdr3_aa: CASSQEAGGPDTQYF
cdr3_nt: TGTGCCAGCAGCCAAGAAGCGGGGGGGCCAGATACGCAGTATTTT

clone_size: -
v_call: TRBV19
d_call: -
j_call: TRBJ1-5
cdr3_aa: CASSIEATNQPQHF
cdr3_nt: TGTGCCAGTAGTATAGAAGCAACCAATCAGCCCCAGCATTTT

clone_size: -
v_call: TRBV2
d_call: -
j_call: TRBJ1-6
cdr3_aa: CASTPGTQARSPLHF
cdr3_nt: TGTGCCAGCACCCCGGGTACTCAGGCTCGTTCACCCCTCCACTTT

clone_size: -
v_call: TRBV25-1
d_call: -
j_call: TRBJ1-2
cdr3_aa: CASSEWGAYGYTF
cdr3_nt: TGTGCCAGCAGTGAATGGGGGGCCTATGGCTACACCTTC

clone_size: -
v_call: TRBV11-2
d_call: -
j_call: TRBJ2-3
cdr3_aa: CASSLDQGSTDTQYF
cdr3_nt: TGTGCCAGCAGCTTAGATCAGGGGAGCACAGATACGCAGTATTTT

clone_size: -
v_call: TRBV4-1
d_call: TRBD1
j_call: TRBJ1-6
cdr3_aa: CASSRAESGQGFNSPLHF
cdr3_nt: TGCGCCAGCAGCCGCGCAGAATCGGGACAGGGTTTTAATTCACCCCTCCACTTT

clone_size: -
v_call: TRBV12-3/TRBV12-4
d_call: -
j_call: TRBJ2-1
cdr3_aa: CASSLLGAVPFF
cdr3_nt: TGTGCCAGCAGTTTACTTGGGGCCGTTCCGTTCTTC

clone_size: -
v_call: TRBV6-6
d_call: -
j_call: TRBJ1-6
cdr3_aa: CASSRLDPNQNSPLHF
cdr3_nt: TGTGCCAGTAGTCGACTCGACCCGAACCAAAATTCACCCCTCCACTTT

clone_size: -
v_call: TRBV4-1
d_call: -
j_call: TRBJ1-2
cdr3_aa: CASSQVSGQFGYTF
cdr3_nt: TGCGCCAGCAGCCAGGTTTCAGGGCAGTTTGGCTACACCTTC

clone_size: -
v_call: TRBV6-5
d_call: -
j_call: TRBJ2-3
cdr3_aa: CASSYSFLVFTDTQYF
cdr3_nt: TGTGCCAGCAGTTACTCGTTCCTAGTATTCACAGATACGCAGTATTTT

clone_size: -
v_call: TRBV5-1
d_call: -
j_call: TRBJ2-3
cdr3_aa: CASREPYDADTQYF
cdr3_nt: TGCGCCAGCAGGGAACCCTACGACGCAGATACGCAGTATTTT

clone_size: -
v_call: TRBV7-2
d_call: -
j_call: TRBJ1-2
cdr3_aa: CASSLDRRGDGYTF
cdr3_nt: TGTGCCAGCAGCTTGGACAGAAGGGGAGATGGCTACACCTTC

clone_size: -
v_call: TRBV28
d_call: TRBD1
j_call: TRBJ2-1
cdr3_aa: CASFRGLNEQFF
cdr3_nt: TGTGCCAGCTTCAGGGGGCTGAATGAGCAGTTCTTC

clone_size: -
v_call: TRBV10-2
d_call: -
j_call: TRBJ2-1
cdr3_aa: CASSLGSSGTEQFF
cdr3_nt: TGCGCCAGCAGTCTGGGAAGTTCAGGGACTGAGCAGTTCTTC

clone_size: -
v_call: TRBV2
d_call: -
j_call: TRBJ2-1
cdr3_aa: CASSNRGNYNEQFF
cdr3_nt: TGTGCCAGCAGCAATAGGGGCAACTACAATGAGCAGTTCTTC

clone_size: -
v_call: TRBV3-1/TRBV3-2
d_call: TRBD1
j_call: TRBJ2-7
cdr3_aa: CASEPGQGAGEQYF
cdr3_nt: TGTGCCAGCGAACCGGGACAGGGGGCCGGAGAGCAGTACTTC

clone_size: -
v_call: TRBV6-6
d_call: -
j_call: TRBJ1-1
cdr3_aa: CASTLGERNTEAFF
cdr3_nt: TGTGCCAGCACCCTAGGTGAGCGTAACACTGAAGCTTTCTTT

clone_size: -
v_call: TRBV27
d_call: -
j_call: TRBJ1-2
cdr3_aa: CASSSLPPKGRTNYGYTF
cdr3_nt: TGTGCCAGCAGTTCCCTACCCCCTAAGGGACGGACTAACTATGGCTACACCTTC

clone_size: -
v_call: TRBV11-2
d_call: TRBD1
j_call: TRBJ1-4
cdr3_aa: CASSLARTGARNEKLFF
cdr3_nt: TGTGCCAGCAGCTTAGCTAGGACAGGAGCAAGAAATGAAAAACTGTTTTTT

clone_size: -
v_call: TRBV11-2
d_call: -
j_call: TRBJ1-2
cdr3_aa: CASSLTGVAGLYGYTF
cdr3_nt: TGTGCCAGCAGCTTAACCGGGGTCGCTGGATTATATGGCTACACCTTC

clone_size: -
v_call: TRBV6-5
d_call: -
j_call: TRBJ1-3
cdr3_aa: CASYKPGTGNTIYF
cdr3_nt: TGTGCCAGTTACAAGCCAGGGACTGGAAACACCATATATTTT

clone_size: -
v_call: TRBV27
d_call: TRBD1
j_call: TRBJ2-1
cdr3_aa: CASSLDRLGRNEQFF
cdr3_nt: TGTGCCAGCAGTTTGGACAGGCTTGGTCGTAATGAGCAGTTCTTC

clone_size: -
v_call: TRBV28
d_call: -
j_call: TRBJ1-2
cdr3_aa: CASSTGTREGYTF
cdr3_nt: TGTGCCAGCAGCACTGGGACACGGGAGGGCTACACCTTC

clone_size: once
v_call: TRBV5-4
d_call: -
j_call: TRBJ1-2
cdr3_aa: CASSSGGIANYGYTF
cdr3_nt: TGTGCCAGCAGCTCGGGGGGGATCGCGAACTATGGCTACACCTTC

clone_size: -
v_call: TRBV12-3/TRBV12-4
d_call: -
j_call: TRBJ1-1
cdr3_aa: CASRRQTNTEAFF
cdr3_nt: TGTGCCAGCCGTCGGCAGACTAACACTGAAGCTTTCTTT

clone_size: -
v_call: TRBV24-1
d_call: TRBD1
j_call: TRBJ2-1
cdr3_aa: CATSDPGQGPNEQFF
cdr3_nt: TGTGCCACCAGTGATCCGGGACAGGGGCCCAATGAGCAGTTCTTC

clone_size: -
v_call: TRBV7-2
d_call: -
j_call: TRBJ2-1
cdr3_aa: CASSLQGGSWGNEQFF
cdr3_nt: TGTGCCAGCAGCTTACAGGGTGGGAGCTGGGGCAATGAGCAGTTCTTC

clone_size: -
v_call: TRBV6-6
d_call: -
j_call: TRBJ2-2
cdr3_aa: CASSYRQGLGTGELFF
cdr3_nt: TGTGCCAGCAGTTACCGACAGGGACTGGGCACCGGGGAGCTGTTTTTT

clone_size: -
v_call: TRBV18
d_call: -
j_call: TRBJ1-4
cdr3_aa: CASSGQKANEKLFF
cdr3_nt: TGTGCCAGCTCCGGACAGAAAGCTAATGAAAAACTGTTTTTT

clone_size: -
v_call: TRBV3-1/TRBV3-2
d_call: -
j_call: TRBJ2-1
cdr3_aa: CASSQSASNEQFF
cdr3_nt: TGTGCCAGCAGCCAATCGGCTAGCAATGAGCAGTTCTTC

clone_size: -
v_call: TRBV28
d_call: -
j_call: TRBJ2-7
cdr3_aa: CASSFIAGLEVYEQYF
cdr3_nt: TGTGCCAGCAGTTTTATTGCCGGGCTGGAGGTTTACGAGCAGTACTTC

clone_size: -
v_call: TRBV28
d_call: -
j_call: TRBJ1-2
cdr3_aa: CASSFGGYGYTF
cdr3_nt: TGTGCCAGCAGTTTCGGTGGCTATGGCTACACCTTC

clone_size: -
v_call: TRBV27
d_call: TRBD2
j_call: TRBJ2-7
cdr3_aa: CASRRLAVAYEQYF
cdr3_nt: TGTGCCAGCAGACGACTAGCGGTAGCCTACGAGCAGTACTTC

clone_size: -
v_call: TRBV11-1
d_call: -
j_call: TRBJ2-7
cdr3_aa: CASSLELFVGEQYF
cdr3_nt: TGTGCCAGCAGCTTAGAACTTTTTGTTGGGGAGCAGTACTTC

clone_size: few
v_call: TRBV13
d_call: -
j_call: TRBJ1-3
cdr3_aa: CASSLVAGGSSGNTIYF
cdr3_nt: TGTGCCAGCAGCTTAGTAGCTGGGGGCAGCTCTGGAAACACCATATATTTT

clone_size: -
v_call: TRBV5-1
d_call: -
j_call: TRBJ1-6
cdr3_aa: CASSLVTGGASYNSPLHF
cdr3_nt: TGCGCCAGCAGCCTCGTAACGGGGGGAGCGTCCTATAATTCACCCCTCCACTTT

clone_size: -
v_call: TRBV6-1
d_call: -
j_call: TRBJ2-2
cdr3_aa: CASSVEAGQLTGELFF
cdr3_nt: TGTGCCAGCAGTGTCGAGGCTGGCCAACTCACCGGGGAGCTGTTTTTT

clone_size: once
v_call: TRBV19
d_call: -
j_call: TRBJ1-5
cdr3_aa: CASSIRSSPSNQPQHF
cdr3_nt: TGTGCCAGTAGTATAAGATCCAGCCCTAGCAATCAGCCCCAGCATTTT

clone_size: -
v_call: TRBV28
d_call: -
j_call: TRBJ1-4
cdr3_aa: CATAGREKLFF
cdr3_nt: TGTGCCACAGCAGGTCGTGAAAAACTGTTTTTT

clone_size: -
v_call: TRBV27
d_call: -
j_call: TRBJ1-2
cdr3_aa: CASSYTGGSYGYTF
cdr3_nt: TGTGCCAGCAGCTACACCGGGGGGTCTTATGGCTACACCTTC

clone_size: -
v_call: TRBV11-2
d_call: TRBD1
j_call: TRBJ1-2
cdr3_aa: CASSEDRGLGYGYTF
cdr3_nt: TGTGCCAGCAGCGAAGACAGGGGGCTAGGCTATGGCTACACCTTC

clone_size: -
v_call: TRBV16
d_call: -
j_call: TRBJ2-7
cdr3_aa: CASSQSTTSYYEQYF
cdr3_nt: TGTGCCAGCAGCCAATCGACAACATCTTACTACGAGCAGTACTTC

clone_size: -
v_call: TRBV18
d_call: -
j_call: TRBJ2-5
cdr3_aa: CASQNEKGGLETQYF
cdr3_nt: TGTGCCAGCCAAAACGAGAAGGGTGGTTTAGAGACCCAGTACTTC

clone_size: -
v_call: TRBV18
d_call: TRBD1
j_call: TRBJ2-3
cdr3_aa: CASSPDRVSTDTQYF
cdr3_nt: TGTGCCAGCTCACCGGACAGGGTCAGCACAGATACGCAGTATTTT

clone_size: -
v_call: TRBV7-2
d_call: -
j_call: TRBJ2-4
cdr3_aa: CASSLRTVSGRTAKNIQYF
cdr3_nt: TGTGCCAGCAGCTTAAGGACAGTCAGCGGCAGGACGGCCAAAAACATTCAGTACTTC

clone_size: -
v_call: TRBV11-3
d_call: -
j_call: TRBJ1-4
cdr3_aa: CASSLRTTNEKLFF
cdr3_nt: TGTGCCAGCAGCCTCAGGACAACTAATGAAAAACTGTTTTTT

clone_size: -
v_call: TRBV7-9
d_call: -
j_call: TRBJ2-3
cdr3_aa: CASSFVGTQGRLDTQYF
cdr3_nt: TGTGCCAGCAGCTTCGTAGGGACACAGGGGAGGTTGGATACGCAGTATTTT

clone_size: -
v_call: TRBV7-9
d_call: -
j_call: TRBJ1-4
cdr3_aa: CASSTIARKGRRSEKLFF
cdr3_nt: TGTGCCAGCAGCACAATAGCCCGAAAGGGACGGAGGAGTGAAAAACTGTTTTTT

clone_size: -
v_call: TRBV18
d_call: TRBD1
j_call: TRBJ1-3
cdr3_aa: CASFLTGGPGNTIYF
cdr3_nt: TGTGCCAGCTTCCTGACAGGGGGCCCAGGAAACACCATATATTTT

clone_size: -
v_call: TRBV9
d_call: -
j_call: TRBJ2-2
cdr3_aa: CASSVEASRHTGELFF
cdr3_nt: TGTGCCAGCAGCGTAGAGGCTAGCCGGCACACCGGGGAGCTGTTTTTT

clone_size: -
v_call: TRBV19
d_call: -
j_call: TRBJ2-7
cdr3_aa: CASSIREGDYEQYF
cdr3_nt: TGTGCCAGTAGTATTAGGGAAGGGGATTACGAGCAGTACTTC

clone_size: -
v_call: TRBV25-1
d_call: -
j_call: TRBJ2-2
cdr3_aa: CASSALGDGELFF
cdr3_nt: TGTGCCAGCAGTGCGTTGGGTGACGGGGAGCTGTTTTTT

clone_size: -
v_call: TRBV5-1
d_call: TRBD1
j_call: TRBJ2-7
cdr3_aa: CASCFNRGSYEQYF
cdr3_nt: TGCGCCAGCTGCTTTAACAGGGGATCCTACGAGCAGTACTTC

clone_size: -
v_call: TRBV14
d_call: -
j_call: TRBJ1-4
cdr3_aa: CASSQTETNEKLFF
cdr3_nt: TGTGCCAGCAGCCAAACAGAAACTAATGAAAAACTGTTTTTT

clone_size: -
v_call: TRBV6-1
d_call: -
j_call: TRBJ1-2
cdr3_aa: CASSEALRGAPYGYTF
cdr3_nt: TGTGCCAGCAGTGAAGCGCTAAGGGGCGCCCCCTATGGCTACACCTTC

clone_size: -
v_call: TRBV28
d_call: -
j_call: TRBJ2-7
cdr3_aa: CASSLAQGNEQYF
cdr3_nt: TGTGCCAGCAGTTTGGCTCAGGGTAACGAGCAGTACTTC